The clone carrying this T cell receptor (beta chain) occurred many times. In TCRdb, the RT-PCR reads were re-called with MiXCR into one record per CDR3 protein. The data hold about 800,000 distinct CDR3 sequences, with 21% observed a single time. This entry comes from a study of response to subunit inactivated influenza vaccine. The CDR3 length is 15 residues. V shed 6 bases and J 1 base; nucleotides not matched to a gene: 5. From germline, CDR1 is MNHNS and CDR2 SASEGT. V gene TRBV6-1 combines with J gene TRBJ1-5; 8 nucleotides match TRBD1. The TCR originated in a man in his fifties or sixties who received an inactivated influenza vaccine. The sequenced sample was PBMCs from blood, obtained 4 to 6 days after vaccination. CDR3 sequence reads: CASSHRGLSNQPQHF. CDR3 DNA: TGTGCCAGCAGCCACAGGGGGTTGAGCAATCAGCCCCAGCATTTT.